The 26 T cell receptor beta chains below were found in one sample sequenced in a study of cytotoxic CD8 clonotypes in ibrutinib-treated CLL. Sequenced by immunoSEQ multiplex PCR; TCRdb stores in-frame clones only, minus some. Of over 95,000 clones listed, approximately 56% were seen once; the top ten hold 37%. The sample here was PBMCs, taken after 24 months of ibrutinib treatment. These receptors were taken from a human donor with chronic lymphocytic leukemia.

CDR3 nucleotide sequence: TGTGCCAGCAGCGTAGGAGGGCTGGGGTACGAGCAGTACTTC. This gives the protein CASSVGGLGYEQYF. This rearrangement joins TRBV9 to TRBJ2-7; D perhaps matches TRBD2 (5 bases). The germline CDR1 and CDR2 sequences are SGDLS and YYNGEE. The CDR3 extends over 14 amino acids. V lost 0 bases, J lost 4 bases, and 11 bases lay in between.

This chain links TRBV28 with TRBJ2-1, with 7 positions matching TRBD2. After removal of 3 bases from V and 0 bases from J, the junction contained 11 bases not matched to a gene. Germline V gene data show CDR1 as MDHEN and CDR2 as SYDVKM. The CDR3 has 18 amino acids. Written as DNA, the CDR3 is TGTGCCAGCAGTTTTAGGGCCTCTGGGAGGGGCTCCTACAATGAGCAGTTCTTC. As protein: CASSFRASGRGSYNEQFF.

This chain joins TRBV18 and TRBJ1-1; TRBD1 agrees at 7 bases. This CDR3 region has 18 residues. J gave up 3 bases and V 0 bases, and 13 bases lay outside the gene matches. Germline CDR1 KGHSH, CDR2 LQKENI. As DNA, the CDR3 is TGTGCCAGCTCACCACCACCTTATGTTCCAGGGGGAGACACTGAAGCTTTCTTT. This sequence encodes CASSPPPYVPGGDTEAFF.

The CDR3 here is CASSLLQGVDQYF. The DNA of the CDR3 is TGTGCCAGCAGCTTACTACAGGGGGTGGACCAGTACTTC. This rearrangement joins TRBV7-9 to TRBJ2-5, with 8 bases matching TRBD1. The CDR3 loop spans 13 amino acids. J lost 10 bases, V lost 2 bases, and 6 bases had no gene match. Germline CDR1 SEHNR, CDR2 FQNEAQ (reference sequence). Full variable domain (missing parts from reference TRBV7-9 and TRBJ2-5): DTGVSQNPRHKITKRGQNVTFRCDPISEHNRLYWYRQTLGQGPEFLTYFQNEAQLEKSRLLSDRFSAERPKGSFSTLEIQRTEQGDSAMYLCASSLLQGVDQYFGPGTRLLVL.

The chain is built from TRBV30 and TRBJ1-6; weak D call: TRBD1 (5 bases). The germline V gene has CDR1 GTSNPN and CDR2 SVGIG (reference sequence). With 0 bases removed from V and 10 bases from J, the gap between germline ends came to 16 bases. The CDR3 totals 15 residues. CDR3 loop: CAWSVSGRAGSPLHF. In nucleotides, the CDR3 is TGTGCCTGGAGTGTATCCGGCAGGGCAGGCTCACCCCTCCACTTT.

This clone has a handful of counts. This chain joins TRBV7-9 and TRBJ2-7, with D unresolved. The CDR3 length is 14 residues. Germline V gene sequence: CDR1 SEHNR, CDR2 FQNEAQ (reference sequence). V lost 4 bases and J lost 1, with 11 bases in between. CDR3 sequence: CASSSSQISYEQYF. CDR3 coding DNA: TGTGCCAGCAGCTCGTCACAGATATCCTACGAGCAGTACTTC.

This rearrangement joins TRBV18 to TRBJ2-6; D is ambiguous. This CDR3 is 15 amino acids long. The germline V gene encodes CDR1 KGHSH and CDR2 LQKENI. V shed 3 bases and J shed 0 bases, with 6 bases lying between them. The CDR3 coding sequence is TGTGCCAGCTCACCGGAGATCTCTGGGGCCAACGTCCTGACTTTC. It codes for CASSPEISGANVLTF.

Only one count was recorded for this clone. In DNA, the CDR3 is TGTGCCAGCAGTAAGACAGGGAAGTCTGAGACCCAGTACTTC. Its protein is CASSKTGKSETQYF. The chain is built from TRBV25-1 and TRBJ2-5, with 7 bases fitting TRBD1. The CDR3 is 14 residues long. V was clipped by 5 bases and J by 5 bases; unmatched bases: 8. Looked up from germline, CDR1 is MGHDK and CDR2 is SYGVNS.

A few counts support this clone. The CDR3 DNA reads as TGTGCCAGCAGCCCGGGACAGAGCTTAACAGATACGCAGTATTTT. Protein sequence: CASSPGQSLTDTQYF. The rearrangement uses TRBV27 and TRBJ2-3, with 7 positions matching TRBD1. J was trimmed by 3 bases and V by 6 bases; bases with no gene match: 9. The germline V gene has CDR1 MNHEY and CDR2 SMNVEV (reference sequence). This CDR3 is 15 amino acids long.

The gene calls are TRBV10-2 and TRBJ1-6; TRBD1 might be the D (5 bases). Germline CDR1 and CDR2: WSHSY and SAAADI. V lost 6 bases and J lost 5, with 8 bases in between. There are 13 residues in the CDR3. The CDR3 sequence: CASRGTDNSPLHF. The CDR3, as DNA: TGCGCCAGCAGGGGGACCGATAATTCACCCCTCCACTTT.

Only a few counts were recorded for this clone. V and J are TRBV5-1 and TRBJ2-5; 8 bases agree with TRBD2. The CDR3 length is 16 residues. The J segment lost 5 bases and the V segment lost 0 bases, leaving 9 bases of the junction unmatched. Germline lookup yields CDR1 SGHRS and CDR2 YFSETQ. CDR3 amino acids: CASSLAGAGARETQYF. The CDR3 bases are TGCGCCAGCAGCTTGGCCGGAGCGGGGGCGCGGGAGACCCAGTACTTC.

CDR3 amino acids: CAWGLGATDTQYF. CDR3 nucleotide sequence: TGTGCCTGGGGATTAGGGGCCACAGATACGCAGTATTTT. The rearrangement uses TRBV30 and TRBJ2-3, with a weak D call TRBD1 (5 bases). The CDR3 has 13 amino acids. Germline CDR1 GTSNPN, CDR2 SVGIG (reference sequence). V lost 5 bases and J 2 bases, leaving 11 bases between the germline ends.

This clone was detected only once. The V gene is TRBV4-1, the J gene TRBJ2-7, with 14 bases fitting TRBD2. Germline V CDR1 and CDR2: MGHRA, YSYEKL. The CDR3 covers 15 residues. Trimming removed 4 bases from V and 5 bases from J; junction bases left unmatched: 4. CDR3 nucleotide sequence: TGCGCCAGCAGCCGACTAGCGGGGGGGCCGGACGAGCAGTACTTC. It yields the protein CASSRLAGGPDEQYF.

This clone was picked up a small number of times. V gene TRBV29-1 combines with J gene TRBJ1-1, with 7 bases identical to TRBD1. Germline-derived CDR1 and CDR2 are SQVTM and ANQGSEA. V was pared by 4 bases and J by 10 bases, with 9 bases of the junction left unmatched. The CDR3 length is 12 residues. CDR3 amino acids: CSVAKGAAGAFF. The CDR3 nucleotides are TGCAGCGTTGCTAAGGGGGCTGCTGGAGCTTTCTTT.

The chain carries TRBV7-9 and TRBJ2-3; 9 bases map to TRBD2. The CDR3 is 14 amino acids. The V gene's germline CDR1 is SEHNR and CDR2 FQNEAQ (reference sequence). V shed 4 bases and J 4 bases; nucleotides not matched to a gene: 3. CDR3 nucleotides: TGTGCCAGCAGCTATGGCGGGGGGGCAGATACGCAGTATTTT. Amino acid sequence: CASSYGGGADTQYF.

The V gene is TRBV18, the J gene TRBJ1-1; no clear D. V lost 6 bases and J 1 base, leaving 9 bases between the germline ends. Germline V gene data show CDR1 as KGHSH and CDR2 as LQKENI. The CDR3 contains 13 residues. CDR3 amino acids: CASSSDKNTEAFF. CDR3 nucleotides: TGTGCCAGCTCTTCCGACAAGAACACTGAAGCTTTCTTT.

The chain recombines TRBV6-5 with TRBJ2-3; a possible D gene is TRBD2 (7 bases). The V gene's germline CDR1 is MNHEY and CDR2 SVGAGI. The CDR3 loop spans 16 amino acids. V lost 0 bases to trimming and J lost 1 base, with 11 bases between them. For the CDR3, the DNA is TGTGCCAGCAGTTACTCGGGAGGGGGGCGCACAGATACGCAGTATTTT. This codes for CASSYSGGGRTDTQYF.

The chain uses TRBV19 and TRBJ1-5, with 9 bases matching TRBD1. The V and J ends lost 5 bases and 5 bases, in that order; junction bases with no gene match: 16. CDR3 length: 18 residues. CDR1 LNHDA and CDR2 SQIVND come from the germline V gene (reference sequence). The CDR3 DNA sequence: TGTGCCAGTAGTCTATCTAATTCAGGGACAGGGAGATATCAGCCCCAGCATTTT. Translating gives CASSLSNSGTGRYQPQHF. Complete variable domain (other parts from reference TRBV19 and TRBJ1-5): DGGITQSPKYLFRKEGQNVTLSCEQNLNHDAMYWYRQDPGQGLRLIYYSQIVNDFQKGDIAEGYSVSREKKESFPLTVTSAQKNPTAFYLCASSLSNSGTGRYQPQHFGDGTRLSIL.

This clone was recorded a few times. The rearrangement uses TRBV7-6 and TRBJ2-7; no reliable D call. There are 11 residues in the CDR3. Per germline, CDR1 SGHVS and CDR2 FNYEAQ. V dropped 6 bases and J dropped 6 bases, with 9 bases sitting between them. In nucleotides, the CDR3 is TGTGCCAGCAGATCCTCTCTCGAGCAGTACTTC. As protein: CASRSSLEQYF.

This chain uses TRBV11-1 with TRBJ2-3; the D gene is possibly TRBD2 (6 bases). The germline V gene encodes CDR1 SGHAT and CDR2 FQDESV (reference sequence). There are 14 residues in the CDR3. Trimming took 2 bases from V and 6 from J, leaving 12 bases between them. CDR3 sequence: CASSLQTGRDTQYF. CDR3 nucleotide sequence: TGTGCCAGCAGCTTACAGACTGGGAGGGATACGCAGTATTTT.

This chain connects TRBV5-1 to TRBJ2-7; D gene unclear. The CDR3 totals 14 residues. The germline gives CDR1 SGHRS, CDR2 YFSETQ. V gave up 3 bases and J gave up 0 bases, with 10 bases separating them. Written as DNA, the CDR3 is TGCGCCAGCAGCTCAGGCGTAAACTCCTACGAGCAGTACTTC. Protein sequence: CASSSGVNSYEQYF.

The CDR3 bases are TGTGCCAGCAGCCAGGATAGGACAGGGCTAGCAGATACGCAGTATTTT. Its translation: CASSQDRTGLADTQYF. The chain couples TRBV14 to TRBJ2-3, with 8 nucleotides matching TRBD1. With 3 bases clipped from V and 4 bases from J, the junction kept 9 bases outside the gene matches. The CDR3 sequence is 16 residues long. Germline CDR1 SGHDN, CDR2 FVKESK.

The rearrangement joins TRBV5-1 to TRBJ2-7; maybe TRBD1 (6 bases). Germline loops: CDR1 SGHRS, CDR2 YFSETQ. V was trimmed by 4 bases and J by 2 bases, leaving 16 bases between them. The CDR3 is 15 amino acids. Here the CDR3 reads CASSPDGTSTYEQYF. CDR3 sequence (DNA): TGCGCCAGCAGCCCTGACGGGACATCAACCTACGAGCAGTACTTC.

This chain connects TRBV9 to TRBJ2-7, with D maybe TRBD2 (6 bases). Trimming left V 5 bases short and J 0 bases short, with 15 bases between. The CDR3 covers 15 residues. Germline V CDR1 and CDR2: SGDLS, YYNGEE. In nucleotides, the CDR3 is TGTGCCAGCAGTGCCGGGACTGCGAGCTCCTACGAGCAGTACTTC. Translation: CASSAGTASSYEQYF.

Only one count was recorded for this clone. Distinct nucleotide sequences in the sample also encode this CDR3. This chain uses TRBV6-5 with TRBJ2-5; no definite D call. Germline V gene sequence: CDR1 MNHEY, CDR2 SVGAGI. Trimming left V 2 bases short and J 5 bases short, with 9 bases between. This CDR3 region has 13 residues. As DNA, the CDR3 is TGTGCCAGCAGTTACAGGGTCCGGGAGACCCAGTACTTC. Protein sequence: CASSYRVRETQYF.

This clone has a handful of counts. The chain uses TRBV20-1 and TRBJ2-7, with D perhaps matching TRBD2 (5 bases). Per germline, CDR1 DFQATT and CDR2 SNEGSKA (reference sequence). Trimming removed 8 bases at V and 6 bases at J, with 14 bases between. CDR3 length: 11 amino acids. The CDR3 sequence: CSPLPEGEQYF. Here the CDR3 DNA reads TGCAGTCCCCTGCCTGAGGGCGAGCAGTACTTC.